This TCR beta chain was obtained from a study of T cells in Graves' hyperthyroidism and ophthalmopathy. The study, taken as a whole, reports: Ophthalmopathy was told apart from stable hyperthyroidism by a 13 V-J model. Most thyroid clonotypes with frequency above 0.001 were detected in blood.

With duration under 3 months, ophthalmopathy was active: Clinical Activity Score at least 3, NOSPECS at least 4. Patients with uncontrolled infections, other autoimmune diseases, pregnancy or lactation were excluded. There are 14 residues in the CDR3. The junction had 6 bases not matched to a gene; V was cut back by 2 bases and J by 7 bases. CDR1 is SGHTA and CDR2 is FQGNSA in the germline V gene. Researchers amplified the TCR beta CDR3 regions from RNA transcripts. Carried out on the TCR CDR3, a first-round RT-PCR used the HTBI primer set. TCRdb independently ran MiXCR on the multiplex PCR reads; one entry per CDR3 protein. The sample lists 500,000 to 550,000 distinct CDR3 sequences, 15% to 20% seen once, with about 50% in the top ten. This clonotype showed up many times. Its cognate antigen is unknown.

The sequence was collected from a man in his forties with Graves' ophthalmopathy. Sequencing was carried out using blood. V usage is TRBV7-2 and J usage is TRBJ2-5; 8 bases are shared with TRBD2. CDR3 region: CASSLRLAPGTQYF. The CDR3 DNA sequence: TGTGCCAGCAGCTTAAGACTAGCGCCAGGGACCCAGTACTTC.